This TCR beta chain was sequenced in a study of shared clonotypes between healthy human individuals. Regarding the study as a whole: Rarefaction analysis demonstrated incomplete sorted-subset sequencing notwithstanding large depth.

Using immunoSEQ multiplex PCR, the repertoire was profiled, and TCRdb retains in-frame clones only, with some absent. The repertoire holds 1.4 million or so clones, with just under 99% as singletons. Comment on this clone: Its antigen is not identified.

Sequencing used naive CD4+ T cells sorted from blood. Subset reported: CD45RA+ positively selected. The source is a man aged 30 to 39 in good health.

This chain's CDR3 is CSAPLMGTSSTDTQYF. CDR3 DNA: TGCAGCGCTCCCTTGATGGGAACCTCTAGCACAGATACGCAGTATTTT. This chain connects TRBV29-1 to TRBJ2-3, with D uncertain. Trimming took 7 bases from V and 0 from J, leaving 20 bases between them. The CDR3 consists of 16 residues. Germline V gene lookup returns CDR1 SQVTM and CDR2 ANQGSEA.